The present TCR beta chain was sequenced within a study of human T cells and chemical hapten exposure. Study context: Sensitizing treatment utilized 2% DPC over an approximately 2 cm by approximately 2 cm portion of upper inner arm skin.

This clonotype was found many times. How the authors handled the data: A per-sample median of roughly 96,000 TCRs was observed, with a range of roughly 23,224 to 700,000. TCRdb called the RACE reads again in MiXCR, with one record for every CDR3 protein. Here the V and J calls rest on TCRdb's processing, not on the authors' analysis. Seen here are 50,000 to 65,000 distinct CDR3 sequences, 9% to 10% observed once, and the top ten hold approximately 17%. The time point: patch test 3, about 24 weeks after DPC sensitization. Treatment defined: therapeutic diphenylcyclopropenone sensitization with weekly scalp DPC. The CDR3 covers 15 residues. CDR1 is SGHRS and CDR2 is YFSETQ in the germline V gene. V lost 0 bases, J lost 2 bases, and 10 bases lay in between.

This TCR came from a woman aged 40 to 50 with alopecia areata. Some clones in this sample may be carry-over from other donors' samples. This specimen was whole blood, taken in connection with sensitization to the hapten diphenylcyclopropenone (DPC). The chain has TRBV5-1 and TRBJ2-3; no firm D call. As DNA, the CDR3 is TGCGCCAGCAGCTTGGTGGGCAGGAACACAGATACGCAGTATTTT. Amino acid sequence: CASSLVGRNTDTQYF.